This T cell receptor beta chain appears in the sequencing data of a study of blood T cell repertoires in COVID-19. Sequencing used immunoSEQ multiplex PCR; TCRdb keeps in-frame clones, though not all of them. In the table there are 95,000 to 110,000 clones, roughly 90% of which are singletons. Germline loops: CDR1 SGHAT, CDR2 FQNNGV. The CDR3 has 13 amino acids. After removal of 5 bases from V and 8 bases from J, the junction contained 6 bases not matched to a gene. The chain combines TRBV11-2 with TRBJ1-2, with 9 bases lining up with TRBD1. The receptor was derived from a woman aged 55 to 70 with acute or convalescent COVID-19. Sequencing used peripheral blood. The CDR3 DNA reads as TGTGCCAGCAGCCCGGACAGGGGCCAAGGCTACACCTTC. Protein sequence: CASSPDRGQGYTF.